This TCR beta chain appears in the sequencing data of a study of blood T cell repertoires in COVID-19. CDR3 length: 17 residues. The trim removed 8 bases at V and 1 base at J, leaving 16 bases unmatched. Germline V gene lookup returns CDR1 MNHNY and CDR2 SVGAGI (reference sequence). Profiled with immunoSEQ multiplex PCR; TCRdb holds only in-frame clones, not every one. The repertoire has some 82,000 clones, about nine tenths of them found once; the top ten carry about 1.9%. The TCR sequence derives from a woman in her fifties or sixties in a cohort sampled during active COVID-19. V gene TRBV6-6 combines with J gene TRBJ2-5; TRBD2 matches at 7 bases. Sequencing input: peripheral blood. DNA for the CDR3: TGTGCCAGCGGTCGTATTTTTTTAGCGGGCTCCCAAGAGACCCAGTACTTC. Translated, it gives CASGRIFLAGSQETQYF.